This TCR beta chain was observed in a study of shared clonotypes between healthy human individuals. Study-wide points: Clonotypes shared by all four sorted-subset donors had higher generation probabilities than non-shared clonotypes. Compared with memory subsets, naive subsets generally had larger estimated richness.

Produced via immunoSEQ multiplex PCR; TCRdb's table is partial and in-frame only. The sample has hundreds of thousands of clones, 73% seen once. Recent vaccinations or acute infections were absent in the healthy HIV-negative adult donors. CDR3 length: 15 residues. Germline lookup yields CDR1 MNHEY and CDR2 SMNVEV (reference sequence). After removal of 6 bases from V and 4 bases from J, the junction contained 9 bases not matched to a gene. This clone appeared once. Its antigen is as yet unknown. The receptor's source is a woman in her 30s in good health. The chain is built from TRBV27 and TRBJ2-7, with 10 bases that match TRBD1. The sample taken for sequencing was memory CD4+ T cells sorted from blood. The subset is: CD45RA-negative fraction. The CDR3 DNA reads as TGTGCCAGCAGGCAGGGACAGGGGATAGGATACGAGCAGTACTTC. This sequence encodes CASRQGQGIGYEQYF.